A single sample is the source of the 14 T cell receptor beta chains below, sequenced in a study of blood T cell repertoires in COVID-19. Measured with immunoSEQ multiplex PCR; TCRdb has only the in-frame clones, and not every one. The profile shows roughly 190,000 clones, 88% of them singletons. Sample: peripheral blood. Receptors were obtained from a human donor in a cohort sampled during active COVID-19.

The chain recombines TRBV6-5 with TRBJ1-2; 7 bases align to TRBD1. CDR1 MNHEY and CDR2 SVGAGI come from the germline V gene. The CDR3 length is 13 residues. Trimming removed 6 bases from V and 8 bases from J; junction bases left unmatched: 9. Written as DNA, the CDR3 is TGTGCCAGCAGAACGCAGGGGGAAAGCGGCTACACCTTC. Its translation is CASRTQGESGYTF.

The sample holds a few counts of this clone. The chain uses TRBV27 and TRBJ1-5, with D tentatively TRBD1 (5 bases). The CDR3 spans 15 residues. Germline V CDR1 and CDR2: MNHEY, SMNVEV (reference sequence). V was pared by 1 base and J by 2 bases, with 9 bases between. Here the CDR3 reads CASSLYPGGNQPQHF. Written as DNA, the CDR3 is TGTGCCAGCAGTTTATACCCGGGGGGCAATCAGCCCCAGCATTTT.

The rearrangement links TRBV5-4 to TRBJ2-5; D uncertain. Germline-derived CDR1 and CDR2 are SGHNT and YYREEE (reference sequence). The length of the CDR3 is 13 residues. V was pared by 0 bases and J by 2 bases, with 5 bases between. For the CDR3, the DNA is TGTGCCAGCAGCTTGGTGGAGCAAGAGACCCAGTACTTC. Protein product: CASSLVEQETQYF.

V gene TRBV5-1 combines with J gene TRBJ2-1, with 8 bases lining up with TRBD1. Germline assignment: CDR1 SGHRS and CDR2 YFSETQ. The CDR3 is made up of 13 amino acids. The trim removed 7 bases at V and 8 bases at J, leaving 8 bases unmatched. As DNA, the CDR3 is TGCGCCAGCTTTAAGGACAGGGTGGATGAGCAGTTCTTC. Protein: CASFKDRVDEQFF.

The count of this clone is one. V is TRBV2 and J is TRBJ2-3, with TRBD1 identical over 7 bases. The CDR3 extends over 15 amino acids. Germline CDR1 and CDR2: SNHLY and FYNNEI. V was pared by 1 base and J by 6 bases, with 7 bases of the junction left unmatched. The CDR3 reads CASSEVQGRFDTQYF. CDR3 nucleotides: TGTGCCAGCAGTGAAGTACAGGGGAGATTTGATACGCAGTATTTT.

The CDR3 loop reads CASSSLGIGEGVFF. Here the CDR3 DNA reads TGTGCCAGCAGCTCCTTGGGAATCGGAGAGGGCGTGTTTTTT. This rearrangement joins TRBV7-9 to TRBJ2-2; tentative D call: TRBD2 (5 bases). The germline gives CDR1 SEHNR, CDR2 FQNEAQ (reference sequence). Trimming shortened V by 4 bases and J by 15 bases, and 21 bases separated the two germline ends. The CDR3 spans 14 residues.

The chain has TRBV9 and TRBJ2-2, with a possible D match to TRBD2 (6 bases). There are 14 residues in the CDR3. V lost 3 bases and J 7 bases, leaving 13 bases between the germline ends. Per germline, CDR1 SGDLS and CDR2 YYNGEE. CDR3 sequence (DNA): TGTGCCAGCAGCGAAGCCGGGAGAAACGGGGAGCTGTTTTTT. It translates to CASSEAGRNGELFF.

This clone was observed a few times. At one boundary the junction diverges from the germline segment, which might be a read error. The chain is built from TRBV2 and TRBJ2-5; 8 bases agree with TRBD2. In germline, CDR1 is SNHLY, CDR2 FYNNEI. This CDR3 region has 10 residues. The DNA of the CDR3 is TGTGCCAGCGACGGGGGGGTCCAGAACTTC. Translation: CASDGGVQNF. The full variable domain, completed using reference TRBV2 and TRBJ2-5, is EPEVTQTPSHQVTQMGQEVILRCVPISNHLYFYWYRQILGQKVEFLVSFYNNEISEKSEIFDDQFSVERPDGSNFTLKIRSTKLEDSAMYFCASDGGVQNFGPGTRLLVL.

V and J are TRBV19 and TRBJ1-1; a weak D match, TRBD1 (6 bases). This CDR3 region has 16 residues. V lost 5 bases and J lost 0, with 16 bases in between. Germline V CDR1 and CDR2: LNHDA, SQIVND (reference sequence). The CDR3 DNA sequence: TGTGCCAGTAGTGCCGGGACACTGGTCATGAACACTGAAGCTTTCTTT. Its protein is CASSAGTLVMNTEAFF. Full variable domain (outside the CDR3, taken from reference TRBV19 and TRBJ1-1): DGGITQSPKYLFRKEGQNVTLSCEQNLNHDAMYWYRQDPGQGLRLIYYSQIVNDFQKGDIAEGYSVSREKKESFPLTVTSAQKNPTAFYLCASSAGTLVMNTEAFFGQGTRLTVV.

The V gene is TRBV27, the J gene TRBJ1-2, with a tentative D call TRBD1 (5 bases). The CDR3 totals 13 residues. The ends were cut back, 4 bases at V and 4 bases at J, with 10 bases in the middle. Per germline, CDR1 MNHEY and CDR2 SMNVEV (reference sequence). In DNA form, the CDR3 reads TGTGCCAGCAGTTCAGACAGCTCCTATGGCTACACCTTC. Residues: CASSSDSSYGYTF.

The J gene is TRBJ2-7, the V gene TRBV11-2, with no clear D. V was shortened by 8 bases and J by 0 bases, with 11 bases between the two germline ends. Germline V CDR1 and CDR2: SGHAT, FQNNGV. The CDR3 is 13 amino acids. The CDR3 DNA follows: TGTGCCAGCGAGTCCCAGCGCTCCTACGAGCAGTACTTC. It codes for CASESQRSYEQYF. Based on the CDR3 plus reference TRBV11-2 and TRBJ2-7, the full variable domain is EAGVAQSPRYKIIEKRQSVAFWCNPISGHATLYWYQQILGQGPKLLIQFQNNGVVDDSQLPKDRFSAERLKGVDSTLKIQPAKLEDSAVYLCASESQRSYEQYFGPGTRLTVT.

The chain links TRBV6-2 or TRBV6-3 to TRBJ2-7; 8 bases match TRBD1. Trimming cost V 5 bases and J 1 base; bases outside gene matches: 7. The CDR3 loop spans 15 amino acids. Germline CDR1 and CDR2: MNHEY and SVGEGT. The CDR3 here is CASSRRQGTSYEQYF. CDR3 nucleotides: TGTGCCAGCAGTCGTAGACAGGGGACTTCCTACGAGCAGTACTTC.

The chain uses TRBV6-5 and TRBJ1-1, with D possibly being TRBD1 (5 bases). The CDR3 extends over 15 amino acids. The germline gives CDR1 MNHEY, CDR2 SVGAGI. V was shortened by 2 bases and J by 2 bases, with 12 bases between the two germline ends. For the CDR3, the DNA is TGTGCCAGCAGTTACAACGACAGACTTAACACTGAAGCTTTCTTT. This encodes CASSYNDRLNTEAFF.

This clone appeared a single time. J is TRBJ2-2 and V is TRBV7-8; no definite D call. V was clipped by 5 bases and J by 3 bases, with 22 bases between them. The CDR3 loop spans 18 amino acids. Germline values: CDR1 SGHVS, CDR2 FQNEAQ. The CDR3 sequence is CASSVRLPHERHTGELFF. CDR3 DNA sequence: TGTGCCAGCAGCGTCCGACTCCCCCACGAACGGCACACCGGGGAGCTGTTTTTT.